A single sample is the source of the 24 T cell receptor beta chains below, sequenced in a study of cytomegalovirus exposure and HLA in healthy donors. PCR was performed using 60 Vbeta and 13 Jbeta primers. The method was immunoSEQ multiplex PCR; TCRdb's version includes in-frame clones alone and lacks a portion of them. The sample carries some 130,000 clones, 82% recorded once. Input material: PBMCs. Receptors were obtained from a boy aged 2 to 10 in good health and CMV-seronegative.

The chain carries TRBV9 and TRBJ2-1; D possibly corresponds to TRBD1 (5 bases). V lost 6 bases and J 3 bases, leaving 16 bases between the germline ends. The CDR3 is 15 residues long. In germline, CDR1 is SGDLS, CDR2 YYNGEE. The CDR3 sequence is CASTSVGAIYNEQFF. Written as DNA, the CDR3 is TGTGCCAGCACCTCTGTAGGGGCTATCTACAATGAGCAGTTCTTC.

This rearrangement joins TRBV27 to TRBJ1-2; 8 nucleotides line up with TRBD1. V shed 5 bases, J shed 3 bases, and the junction held 8 bases outside the gene matches. Germline V gene data show CDR1 as MNHEY and CDR2 as SMNVEV (reference sequence). The CDR3 loop spans 15 amino acids. The CDR3 spells CASSRLGQVDYGYTF. The CDR3 bases are TGTGCCAGCAGTAGACTGGGACAGGTTGACTATGGCTACACCTTC.

This chain uses TRBV5-1 with TRBJ2-5, with 13 nucleotides matching TRBD2. V was clipped by 4 bases and J by 4 bases; unmatched bases: 4. This CDR3 contains 15 residues. CDR1 and CDR2 (germline): SGHRS, YFSETQ. This CDR3 reads CASSRGLAGAETQYF. In DNA, the CDR3 is TGCGCCAGCAGCCGAGGACTAGCGGGGGCAGAGACCCAGTACTTC.

The chain combines TRBV6-6 with TRBJ1-5; the match to TRBD1 covers 7 bases. This CDR3 region has 14 residues. V shed 4 bases, J shed 5 bases, and the junction held 5 bases outside the gene matches. Germline CDR1 and CDR2: MNHNY and SVGAGI (reference sequence). The CDR3 DNA follows: TGTGCCAGCAGTTCGGGGACAGAACATCAGCCCCAGCATTTT. Its translation is CASSSGTEHQPQHF.

The chain carries TRBV4-3 and TRBJ2-7; D remains ambiguous. V was clipped by 1 base and J by 6 bases, with 10 bases between them. In germline, CDR1 is LGHNA, CDR2 YSLEER. The CDR3 sequence is 13 residues long. The CDR3 protein is CASSQVGGAEQYF. In DNA, the CDR3 is TGCGCCAGCAGCCAAGTAGGTGGAGCCGAGCAGTACTTC.

This chain joins TRBV25-1 and TRBJ2-1; the match to TRBD2 covers 7 bases. V was pared by 5 bases and J by 9 bases, with 10 bases of the junction left unmatched. CDR1 is MGHDK, CDR2 SYGVNS, per germline. CDR3 length equals 14 residues. CDR3 in amino acids: CASSRGGSGGEQFF. The CDR3 nucleotides are TGTGCCAGCAGTAGAGGCGGGAGTGGTGGTGAGCAGTTCTTC.

The J gene is TRBJ2-5, the V gene TRBV5-4; the D gene is possibly TRBD1 (6 bases). Near its end, the DNA agrees better with TRBJ2-7, so the J call may be wrong. Germline assignment: CDR1 SGHNT and CDR2 YYREEE (reference sequence). This CDR3 is built from 15 residues. CDR3 nucleotide sequence: TGTGCCAGCAGCAAGGGTGGGGACACCAACTACGAGCAGTACTTC. Protein product: CASSKGGDTNYEQYF.

The chain couples TRBV30 to TRBJ1-1; D not resolved. V dropped 2 bases and J dropped 2 bases, with 9 bases sitting between them. CDR3 length equals 13 residues. Germline CDR1 GTSNPN, CDR2 SVGIG (reference sequence). Here the CDR3 reads CAWSITPNTEAFF. The CDR3 region has the DNA TGTGCCTGGAGTATAACACCAAACACTGAAGCTTTCTTT.

This clone has a handful of counts. This chain joins TRBV2 and TRBJ1-1; 11 bases are shared with TRBD1. This CDR3 has 16 residues. CDR1 SNHLY and CDR2 FYNNEI come from the germline V gene. The junction had 6 bases not matched to a gene; V was cut back by 6 bases and J by 0 bases. The CDR3 DNA reads as TGTGCCAGCAGGCGGACAGGGGGCACGGTGAACACTGAAGCTTTCTTT. Protein sequence: CASRRTGGTVNTEAFF.

The chain uses TRBV18 and TRBJ1-3; TRBD1 matches 9 bases. This CDR3 has 17 amino acids. The V segment lost 8 bases and the J segment 4 bases; nucleotides outside the gene matches: 15. Germline V gene sequence: CDR1 KGHSH, CDR2 LQKENI. DNA of the CDR3: TGTGCCAGCCAACCGGGGACAGGGATGTCGGCCGGAAACACCATATATTTT. It specifies CASQPGTGMSAGNTIYF.

This clone has a handful of counts. The gene calls are TRBV7-9 and TRBJ2-2; 8 positions match TRBD1. The CDR3 is made up of 17 amino acids. CDR1 and CDR2 from the germline V gene are SEHNR and FQNEAQ (reference sequence). V lost 1 base and J lost 6; bases outside the gene matches: 10. The CDR3 is CASSLGRGQGEAGELFF. The CDR3 DNA reads as TGTGCCAGCAGCTTAGGGCGCGGACAGGGAGAAGCCGGGGAGCTGTTTTTT.

This chain connects TRBV7-8 to TRBJ2-5, with unresolved D. The DNA end is a closer match to TRBJ2-7, so the J assignment may be wrong. Germline V CDR1 and CDR2: SGHVS, FQNEAQ. This CDR3 contains 16 residues. CDR3 DNA sequence: TGTGCCAGCAGCCCGCCCCGTTCGCCGTTCTCCTACGAGCAGTACTTC. It translates to CASSPPRSPFSYEQYF.

V is TRBV30 and J is TRBJ1-1; maybe TRBD1 (6 bases). CDR3 length: 14 amino acids. V lost 1 base, J lost 0 bases, and 9 bases lay in between. Germline V gene sequence: CDR1 GTSNPN, CDR2 SVGIG (reference sequence). The CDR3 protein is CAWSETGMNTEAFF. Written as DNA, the CDR3 is TGTGCCTGGAGTGAAACAGGGATGAACACTGAAGCTTTCTTT.

The chain carries TRBV28 and TRBJ1-1; 7 bases are shared with TRBD1. The ends lost 5 bases at V and 3 bases at J; junction bases unmatched: 6. Germline-derived CDR1 and CDR2 are MDHEN and SYDVKM. CDR3 length: 14 residues. The CDR3 sequence: CASSRSQGDTEAFF. For the CDR3, the DNA is TGTGCCAGCAGTCGGTCCCAGGGGGACACTGAAGCTTTCTTT.

A remark on this clone: The same CDR3 arises from other DNA sequences in this sample as well. The chain couples TRBV2 to TRBJ2-1, with no clear D. The germline V and J ends were trimmed by 2 bases and 2 bases, with 16 bases remaining between them. CDR3 length equals 17 residues. CDR1 and CDR2 from the germline V gene are SNHLY and FYNNEI. CDR3 protein: CASSEKRPSLTYNEQFF. In nucleotides, the CDR3 is TGTGCCAGCAGTGAAAAGAGGCCCTCCTTAACCTACAATGAGCAGTTCTTC.

The V and J genes are TRBV19 and TRBJ1-2, with 7 bases lining up with TRBD1. This CDR3 comprises 17 residues. With V trimmed by 2 bases and J by 7 bases, 16 bases remained unmatched. Germline V gene data show CDR1 as LNHDA and CDR2 as SQIVND (reference sequence). The CDR3 region is CASSIPHRGTGSGGYTF. DNA of the CDR3: TGTGCCAGTAGTATACCTCACAGGGGAACAGGGAGCGGTGGCTACACCTTC.

The rearrangement links TRBV30 to TRBJ2-2; maybe TRBD2 (5 bases). The CDR3 extends over 13 amino acids. CDR1 is GTSNPN and CDR2 is SVGIG in the germline V gene (reference sequence). Trimming removed 8 bases at V and 6 bases at J, with 16 bases between. This CDR3 is CAVRTWESGELFF. Written as DNA, the CDR3 is TGTGCCGTGCGGACCTGGGAGTCCGGGGAGCTGTTTTTT.

The chain carries TRBV4-3 and TRBJ2-3; no clear D gene. The germline V gene has CDR1 LGHNA and CDR2 YSLEER. V lost 1 base and J lost 6, with 17 bases in between. This CDR3 is built from 16 residues. The CDR3 region is CASSQVAGLSWDTQYF. CDR3 sequence (DNA): TGCGCCAGCAGCCAAGTCGCAGGTCTGTCGTGGGATACGCAGTATTTT.

The chain combines TRBV10-3 with TRBJ1-6, with D tentatively TRBD1 (6 bases). The CDR3 has 15 amino acids. Germline V CDR1 and CDR2: ENHRY, SYGVKD. Trimming removed 6 bases at V and 8 bases at J, with 17 bases between. DNA of the CDR3: TGTGCCATCAGCGCTACGAGGGAGGGGGATTCACCCCTCCACTTT. Its protein product is CAISATREGDSPLHF.

The V gene is TRBV5-1, the J gene TRBJ2-1; 10 bases are a match to TRBD2. J lost 8 bases, V lost 2 bases, and 4 bases had no gene match. Germline loops: CDR1 SGHRS, CDR2 YFSETQ. This CDR3 spans 14 amino acids. This CDR3 is CASSFSGRADEQFF. The DNA for the CDR3 is TGCGCCAGCAGCTTCAGCGGGAGGGCCGATGAGCAGTTCTTC.

This chain uses TRBV5-1 with TRBJ1-2, with 7 nucleotides matching TRBD1. The CDR3 totals 14 residues. Germline V lookup: CDR1 SGHRS, CDR2 YFSETQ. Losses at the gene ends were 0 bases for V and 6 bases for J; bases not matched to a gene: 5. CDR3 region: CASSLDRGGDGYTF. The CDR3 DNA reads TGCGCCAGCAGCTTGGACAGGGGCGGGGATGGCTACACCTTC.

The chain is built from TRBV4-3 and TRBJ2-7, with D perhaps TRBD1 (6 bases). This CDR3 is built from 13 residues. The V end was cut by 5 bases, the J end by 2 bases, with 10 bases between. Germline values: CDR1 LGHNA, CDR2 YSLEER. In DNA form, the CDR3 reads TGCGCCAGCAGCAAGGACAGCCCCTACGAGCAGTACTTC. The encoded protein is CASSKDSPYEQYF.

The chain combines TRBV29-1 with TRBJ2-7; 7 nucleotides agree with TRBD2. CDR1 and CDR2 from the germline V gene are SQVTM and ANQGSEA. The V gene end was trimmed by 0 bases and the J gene end by 3 bases; junction bases not matched to a gene: 8. The CDR3 consists of 15 residues. Here the CDR3 DNA reads TGCAGCGTTGAAGAACCCTCCCGGGAGGACTACGAGCAGTACTTC. Protein product: CSVEEPSREDYEQYF.

The chain recombines TRBV30 with TRBJ1-5; perhaps TRBD1 as D (6 bases). V lost 5 bases to trimming and J lost 5 bases, with 13 bases between them. This CDR3 has 13 residues. The germline V gene encodes CDR1 GTSNPN and CDR2 SVGIG (reference sequence). CDR3 nucleotides: TGTGCCTGGGGGAAGCAGGGGTATCAGCCCCAGCATTTT. As protein: CAWGKQGYQPQHF.